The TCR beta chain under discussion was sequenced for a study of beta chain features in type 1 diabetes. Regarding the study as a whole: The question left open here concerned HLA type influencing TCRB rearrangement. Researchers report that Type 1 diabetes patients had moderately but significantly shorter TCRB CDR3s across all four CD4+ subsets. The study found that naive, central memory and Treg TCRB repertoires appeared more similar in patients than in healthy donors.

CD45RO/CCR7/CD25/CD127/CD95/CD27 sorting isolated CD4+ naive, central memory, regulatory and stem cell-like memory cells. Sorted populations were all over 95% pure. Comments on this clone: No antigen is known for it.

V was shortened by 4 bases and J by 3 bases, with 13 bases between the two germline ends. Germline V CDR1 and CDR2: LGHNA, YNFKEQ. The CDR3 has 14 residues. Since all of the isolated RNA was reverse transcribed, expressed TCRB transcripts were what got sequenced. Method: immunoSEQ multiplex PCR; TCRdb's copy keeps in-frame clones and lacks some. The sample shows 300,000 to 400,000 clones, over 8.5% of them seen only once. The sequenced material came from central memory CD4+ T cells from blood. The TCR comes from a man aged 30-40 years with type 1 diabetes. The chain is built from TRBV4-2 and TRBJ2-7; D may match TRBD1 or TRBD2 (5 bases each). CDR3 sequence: CASSPEGFLYEQYF. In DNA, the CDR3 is TGTGCCAGCAGCCCCGAGGGGTTCCTCTACGAGCAGTACTTC.